Listed below are T cell receptor beta chains from one sample, sequenced in a study of control samples from healthy donors and cancer patients. Profiled with immunoSEQ multiplex PCR; TCRdb holds only in-frame clones, not every one. The table includes about 150,000 clones, 80% to 95% detected once. The specimen sequenced was blood. The source of these receptors is a man between 18 and 35 years old in good health. The conserved cysteine and the conserved F or W are not part of the CDR3 here. Fields, in order: CDR3 protein, V gene, J gene.

ASSPGGTGYNEQF,TRBV9,TRBJ2-1
ASSVGPSAAF,TRBV9,TRBJ1-1
ASSKPRTGPGRTGELF,TRBV7-8,TRBJ2-2
ASSVGGTGAYEQY,TRBV9,TRBJ2-7
ATSKSRGKNIQY,TRBV15,TRBJ2-4
ASTTGREPEAF,TRBV19,TRBJ1-1
ASSLAGVSAEAF,TRBV5-1,TRBJ1-1
SVLGGTGELF,TRBV29-1,TRBJ2-2
ASSYGAGTNTEAF,TRBV6-6,TRBJ1-1
ASSIAGDTTEAF,TRBV19,TRBJ1-1
ASSYSWGRNIYGYT,TRBV6-5,TRBJ1-2
AGTGTDSNTGELF,TRBV28,TRBJ2-2
ATSDGGGGALQF,TRBV24-1,TRBJ2-1
ARTTGSDEQF,TRBV19,TRBJ2-1
ASSYPPGTGFYEQY,TRBV6-2/TRBV6-3,TRBJ2-7
ASSVGARVPDTQY,TRBV9,TRBJ2-3
AWSEFLQFNQPQH,TRBV30,TRBJ1-5
ASSYSGGSGNTIY,TRBV6-6,TRBJ1-3
STLGGEVSGNTIY,TRBV29-1,TRBJ1-3
ASSLTRGVFDNEQF,TRBV27,TRBJ2-1
ASSGITEAF,TRBV6-5,TRBJ1-1
ASSGSAGGTDTQY,TRBV6-4,TRBJ2-3
SVSAVRAF,TRBV29-1,TRBJ1-1
ASSLPGPYGYT,TRBV11-2,TRBJ1-2
ASSLLGQGTSEQY,TRBV5-5,TRBJ2-7
ASTILNTGELF,TRBV19,TRBJ2-2
ASSFSRANEKLF,TRBV2,TRBJ1-4
ASSAMGQGENYGYT,TRBV7-9,TRBJ1-2
ASSLSSWVEQY,TRBV7-2,TRBJ2-7
ASSLEVQGFSGANVLT,TRBV7-9,TRBJ2-6
ASSLEGAVGYEQY,TRBV13,TRBJ2-7
ASSGTYNSNQPQH,TRBV2,TRBJ1-5
ASSYSESRGAYEQY,TRBV6-2/TRBV6-3,TRBJ2-7
ASSVGHRADTQY,TRBV7-2,TRBJ2-3
ASSPKERESYNEQF,TRBV7-9,TRBJ2-1
ASSQAGLGLGTEAF,TRBV3-1/TRBV3-2,TRBJ1-1
ASSLGNQPQH,TRBV6-6,TRBJ1-5
ASSIVDRGNTEAF,TRBV21-1,TRBJ1-1
ASSSSTEEAF,TRBV7-3,TRBJ1-1
ASSLGTSFYEQF,TRBV7-7,TRBJ2-1
ASSLEGQGFYGYT,TRBV6-5,TRBJ1-2
AISEIIEETQY,TRBV10-3,TRBJ2-5
ASSRARGEAF,TRBV6-5,TRBJ1-1
ASSLIYEQY,TRBV11-2,TRBJ2-7
ASSFLAVGTDTQY,TRBV13,TRBJ2-3
ASSGDRNTEAF,TRBV18,TRBJ1-1
ASSPGPGTSDY,TRBV18,TRBJ2-3
ASSPMARGSDGYT,TRBV5-1,TRBJ1-2
AWSAQGKVEAF,TRBV30,TRBJ1-1